The T cell receptor (beta chain) under discussion was sequenced for a study of hypomethylating agent response in myelodysplastic syndrome. Turning to the study itself: Of these patients, roughly 6 responded (complete response or hematologic improvement) and roughly five did not.

CDR3 length equals 14 residues. Germline CDR1 and CDR2: SGHAT and FQNNGV. J was trimmed by 4 bases and V by 5 bases; bases with no gene match: 6. Each sample had roughly 0.4 ug DNA, as two 200 ng replicates, at survey resolution. This table comes from immunoSEQ multiplex PCR, and its TCRdb copy is limited to in-frame clones, with some not included. This sample has approximately 6,000 clones, with 87% found just once. The sequence derives from a human donor with myelodysplastic syndrome. The sequences come from bone marrow, collected before or after starting hypomethylating agent treatment for myelodysplastic syndrome (not recorded which). The chain couples TRBV11-2 to TRBJ1-2; the match to TRBD1 covers 8 bases. CDR3 sequence reads: CASSTQGTGYGYTF. For the CDR3, the DNA is TGTGCCAGCAGCACCCAAGGGACAGGCTATGGCTACACCTTC.